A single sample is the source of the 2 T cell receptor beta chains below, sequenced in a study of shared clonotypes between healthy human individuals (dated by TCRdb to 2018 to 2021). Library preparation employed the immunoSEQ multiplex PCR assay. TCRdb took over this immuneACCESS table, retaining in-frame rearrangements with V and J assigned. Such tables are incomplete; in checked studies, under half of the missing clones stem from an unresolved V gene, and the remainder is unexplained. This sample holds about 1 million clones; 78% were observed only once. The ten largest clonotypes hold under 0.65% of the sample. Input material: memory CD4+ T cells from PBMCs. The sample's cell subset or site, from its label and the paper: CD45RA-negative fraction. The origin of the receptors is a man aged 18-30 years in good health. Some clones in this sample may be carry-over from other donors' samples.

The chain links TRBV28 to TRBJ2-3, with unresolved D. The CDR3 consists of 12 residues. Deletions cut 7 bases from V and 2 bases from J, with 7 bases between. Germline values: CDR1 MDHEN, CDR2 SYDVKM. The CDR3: CASNGYTDTQYF. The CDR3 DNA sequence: TGTGCCAGCAACGGGTACACAGATACGCAGTATTTT.

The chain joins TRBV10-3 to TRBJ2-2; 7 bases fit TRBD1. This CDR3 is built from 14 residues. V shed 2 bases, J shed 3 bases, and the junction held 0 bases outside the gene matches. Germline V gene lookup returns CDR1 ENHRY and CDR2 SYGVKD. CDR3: CAISETGDTGELFF. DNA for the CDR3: TGTGCCATCAGTGAGACAGGGGACACCGGGGAGCTGTTTTTT.